The 27 T cell receptor beta chains given below trace back to one sample, sequenced in a study of control samples from healthy donors and cancer patients. The data were produced by immunoSEQ multiplex PCR, yet TCRdb's version contains in-frame clones alone and is incomplete. Of 100,000 to 150,000 clones detected, about 90% appear once; the ten largest clones hold about 1.8%. The source material was blood. These TCRs come from a man younger than 35 in good health.

This rearrangement joins TRBV18 to TRBJ1-1; D unclear. CDR1 is KGHSH, CDR2 LQKENI, per germline. This CDR3 comprises 12 residues. Trimming pared 5 bases from V and 6 bases from J, leaving 10 bases between. The CDR3 here is CASSSGSPEAFF. The CDR3 DNA is TGTGCCAGCTCATCGGGTTCCCCTGAAGCTTTCTTT.

This chain links TRBV7-9 with TRBJ2-7, with D tentatively TRBD2 (5 bases). Germline lookup yields CDR1 SEHNR and CDR2 FQNEAQ (reference sequence). V was shortened by 6 bases and J by 4 bases, with 19 bases between the two germline ends. This CDR3 has 15 residues. The CDR3 nucleotides read TGTGCCAGCAGTGGCTACCGGGATCCGATTTACGAGCAGTACTTC. Protein: CASSGYRDPIYEQYF.

This chain connects TRBV19 to TRBJ1-3; D gene ambiguous. V was trimmed by 3 bases and J by 2 bases, leaving 14 bases between them. CDR3 length equals 16 residues. In germline, CDR1 is LNHDA, CDR2 SQIVND (reference sequence). The CDR3, as DNA: TGTGCCAGTAGTATCGCCCCCATGAGTGCTGGAAACACCATATATTTT. This gives the protein CASSIAPMSAGNTIYF.

The chain employs TRBV30 and TRBJ2-3; D might be TRBD2 (6 bases). Trimming left V 5 bases short and J 5 bases short, with 29 bases between. Germline assignment: CDR1 GTSNPN and CDR2 SVGIG (reference sequence). There are 18 residues in the CDR3. CDR3 bases: TGTGCCTGGGGGGCCGCGGGGCAAGGTCGGCTAGTTAGAGATACGCAGTATTTT. The encoded protein is CAWGAAGQGRLVRDTQYF.

DNA for the CDR3: TGTGCCAGCAGCGTCGACCCTGGCAGGGAGACCCAGTACTTC. It translates to CASSVDPGRETQYF. The rearrangement links TRBV9 to TRBJ2-5; D unclear. The germline gives CDR1 SGDLS, CDR2 YYNGEE. Trimming shortened V by 2 bases and J by 5 bases, and 13 bases separated the two germline ends. The CDR3 contains 14 residues.

The rearrangement links TRBV6-5 to TRBJ2-1, with unresolved D. This CDR3 is 14 amino acids long. V was pared by 5 bases and J by 1 base, with 9 bases between. Germline CDR1 is MNHEY and CDR2 is SVGAGI. The CDR3 sequence: CASSPSKSYNEQFF. CDR3 in DNA: TGTGCCAGCAGTCCTTCTAAGTCCTACAATGAGCAGTTCTTC.

The rearrangement uses TRBV10-3 and TRBJ1-1; tentative D call: TRBD1 (5 bases). Trimming pared 10 bases from V and 7 bases from J, leaving 16 bases between. CDR1 and CDR2 (germline): ENHRY, SYGVKD. The CDR3 sequence is 12 residues long. CDR3 amino acids: CASTGDRGEAFF. The CDR3 bases are TGTGCCAGCACGGGGGATAGGGGTGAAGCTTTCTTT.

The chain recombines TRBV27 with TRBJ1-2; 8 bases fit TRBD1. V was clipped by 6 bases and J by 4 bases; unmatched bases: 1. Germline loops: CDR1 MNHEY, CDR2 SMNVEV (reference sequence). The CDR3 is 12 amino acids. The CDR3 region is CASSDRGYGYTF. DNA of the CDR3: TGTGCCAGCAGCGACAGGGGCTATGGCTACACCTTC.

V usage is TRBV5-1 and J usage is TRBJ2-2, with 11 positions matching TRBD2. CDR1 SGHRS and CDR2 YFSETQ come from the germline V gene. The ends lost 0 bases at V and 6 bases at J; junction bases unmatched: 7. The CDR3 sequence is 17 residues long. This chain's CDR3 is CASSLVLAGVVSGELFF. The CDR3 DNA sequence: TGCGCCAGCAGCTTGGTACTAGCGGGAGTAGTATCCGGGGAGCTGTTTTTT.

This clone came up once. The chain combines TRBV20-1 with TRBJ2-3; 8 bases are shared with TRBD2. V shed 5 bases and J 11 bases; nucleotides not matched to a gene: 6. The CDR3 runs to 11 residues. CDR1 is DFQATT, CDR2 SNEGSKA, per germline (reference sequence). The CDR3, as DNA: TGCAGTGCTCGGGGACTAGTTGGGCAGTATTTT. Translated: CSARGLVGQYF.

In DNA, the CDR3 is TGTGCCAGTAGTATTGGAAAAGTTGAAGCTTTCTTT. Protein product: CASSIGKVEAFF. The gene calls are TRBV19 and TRBJ1-1; D uncertain. The CDR3 is 12 amino acids. Trimming removed 3 bases at V and 7 bases at J, with 9 bases between. Germline CDR1 reads LNHDA; CDR2 reads SQIVND (reference sequence).

Regarding this clone: Other nucleotide sequences from this sample produce the same CDR3. V gene TRBV7-3 combines with J gene TRBJ2-3; 9 nucleotides line up with TRBD1. Per germline, CDR1 SGHTA and CDR2 FQGTGA. This CDR3 has 14 amino acids. V was clipped by 5 bases and J by 3 bases; unmatched bases: 3. For the CDR3, the DNA is TGTGCCAGCAGCCCGGGACAGGGAACAGATACGCAGTATTTT. Protein: CASSPGQGTDTQYF.

The chain is built from TRBV7-2 and TRBJ2-1; tentatively, D is TRBD2 (6 bases). The CDR3 is made up of 15 amino acids. Germline V gives CDR1 SGHTA, CDR2 FQGNSA. V lost 3 bases, J lost 6 bases, and 15 bases lay in between. The CDR3 nucleotides read TGTGCCAGCAGCTTGGACGGGAGTTGGTTCAATGAGCAGTTCTTC. This encodes CASSLDGSWFNEQFF.

The chain couples TRBV5-1 to TRBJ2-2; tentative D call: TRBD1 (6 bases). Trimming removed 3 bases from V and 1 base from J, with 10 bases in between. Germline V CDR1 and CDR2: SGHRS, YFSETQ. This CDR3 has 15 residues. CDR3 nucleotides: TGCGCCAGCAGCTGGGACATTATGAACACCGGGGAGCTGTTTTTT. Translation: CASSWDIMNTGELFF.

The chain carries TRBV18 and TRBJ1-3, with TRBD1 as a possible D gene (6 bases). Germline V gene lookup returns CDR1 KGHSH and CDR2 LQKENI. Between the trimmed V and J ends, which lost 2 bases and 4 bases, there was a span of 24 bases. The CDR3 is 19 residues long. The CDR3 DNA reads TGTGCCAGCTCACCAAAGAGAGCAGGGGAAGGCCGGCACGGAAACACCATATATTTT. This encodes CASSPKRAGEGRHGNTIYF.

The chain is built from TRBV6-1 and TRBJ1-4, with 10 positions matching TRBD1. The germline CDR1 and CDR2 sequences are MNHNS and SASEGT. This CDR3 region has 16 residues. J lost 4 bases, V lost 3 bases, and 5 bases had no gene match. CDR3 sequence reads: CASSDRDRGLNEKLFF. CDR3 sequence (DNA): TGTGCCAGCAGTGACCGGGACAGGGGCCTTAATGAAAAACTGTTTTTT.

The chain couples TRBV19 to TRBJ2-3, with D perhaps being TRBD1 or TRBD2 (5 bases each). From germline, CDR1 is LNHDA and CDR2 SQIVND (reference sequence). Trimming cost V 5 bases and J 6 bases, with 18 bases left between them. The CDR3 length is 15 residues. The CDR3 region is CASSSRDGSMDTQYF. CDR3 nucleotide sequence: TGTGCCAGTAGTTCAAGGGACGGGTCCATGGATACGCAGTATTTT.

The chain is built from TRBV20-1 and TRBJ2-7; TRBD2 might be the D (6 bases). The CDR3 totals 13 residues. Trimming left V 3 bases short and J 8 bases short, with 17 bases between. Looked up from germline, CDR1 is DFQATT and CDR2 is SNEGSKA (reference sequence). The CDR3 DNA sequence: TGCAGTGCTAGTGGGTCTAGCGATCGTCAGCAGTACTTC. Protein product: CSASGSSDRQQYF.

The J gene is TRBJ2-5, the V gene TRBV11-1; the D is unclear. V lost 0 bases and J lost 5, with 16 bases in between. Germline V lookup: CDR1 SGHAT, CDR2 FQDESV (reference sequence). CDR3 length equals 16 residues. CDR3 sequence reads: CASSLAVTVQMETQYF. DNA of the CDR3: TGTGCCAGCAGCTTAGCAGTTACAGTTCAAATGGAGACCCAGTACTTC.

This chain connects TRBV4-1 to TRBJ2-1; no reliable D call. Germline CDR1 and CDR2: MGHRA and YSYEKL. The CDR3 has 15 residues. V lost 5 bases, J lost 2 bases, and 13 bases lay in between. CDR3 coding DNA: TGCGCCAGCAGCACTACTATACGGACCTACAATGAGCAGTTCTTC. Protein sequence: CASSTTIRTYNEQFF.

This clone was found once. The chain employs TRBV7-8 and TRBJ2-4; D is ambiguous. CDR3 size: 17 residues. Germline assignment: CDR1 SGHVS and CDR2 FQNEAQ. Between the trimmed V and J ends, which lost 6 bases and 1 base, there was a span of 19 bases. For the CDR3, the DNA is TGTGCCAGCAGTTCTAGTCCTCACCGCCTGGCCAAAAACATTCAGTACTTC. Translated, it gives CASSSSPHRLAKNIQYF. The full variable domain, its missing parts supplied by reference TRBV7-8 and TRBJ2-4, is GAGVSQSPRYKVAKRGQDVALRCDPISGHVSLFWYQQALGQGPEFLTYFQNEAQLDKSGLPSDRFFAERPEGSVSTLKIQRTQQEDSAVYLCASSSSPHRLAKNIQYFGAGTRLSVL.

In its sample, this clone was seen a few times. V is TRBV2 and J is TRBJ1-6; no clear D. This CDR3 spans 17 amino acids. The V and J ends lost 6 bases and 2 bases respectively, with 17 bases between them. Germline V gives CDR1 SNHLY, CDR2 FYNNEI. This CDR3 reads CASREIAGPTYNSPLHF. The CDR3, as DNA: TGTGCCAGCAGGGAGATTGCCGGGCCTACCTATAATTCACCCCTCCACTTT.

The J gene is TRBJ2-6, the V gene TRBV5-1, with D possibly called TRBD1 or TRBD2 (6 bases each). Per the germline V gene, CDR1 is SGHRS and CDR2 is YFSETQ. With 1 base removed from V and 0 bases from J, the gap between germline ends came to 11 bases. This CDR3 is 17 amino acids long. CDR3: CASSLSRGLSGANVLTF. DNA of the CDR3: TGCGCCAGCAGCTTGTCTCGGGGGCTCTCTGGGGCCAACGTCCTGACTTTC.

This sequence joins TRBV3-1 (or the pseudogene TRBV3-2) and TRBJ2-7, with TRBD1 matching 7 bases. Unmatched junction bases numbered 3, after V lost 1 base and J lost 0 bases. The CDR3 sequence is 15 residues long. The germline V gene encodes CDR1 LGHDT and CDR2 YNNKEL (reference sequence). The CDR3 is CASSQAGQSSYEQYF. The CDR3 DNA is TGTGCCAGCAGCCAAGCGGGACAGAGCTCCTACGAGCAGTACTTC.

The V and J genes are TRBV18 and TRBJ2-2; D is unresolved. This CDR3 spans 13 amino acids. Trimming removed 2 bases at V and 6 bases at J, with 7 bases between. The germline gives CDR1 KGHSH, CDR2 LQKENI. As DNA, the CDR3 is TGTGCCAGCTCACCAAGTTATCCCGGGGAGCTGTTTTTT. This translates into CASSPSYPGELFF.

CDR3 residues: CASSLSADGGGYTF. CDR3 DNA sequence: TGTGCCAGCAGCTTAAGTGCGGACGGGGGCGGCTACACCTTC. J is TRBJ1-2 and V is TRBV7-3; perhaps TRBD1 as D (6 bases). Germline loops: CDR1 SGHTA, CDR2 FQGTGA. The CDR3 totals 14 residues. V shed 1 base and J shed 8 bases, with 14 bases lying between them.

The J gene is TRBJ1-1, the V gene TRBV30; D gene unclear. Per the germline V gene, CDR1 is GTSNPN and CDR2 is SVGIG (reference sequence). The CDR3 runs 12 residues. Trimming took off 4 bases at V and 4 bases at J, with 10 bases between the two ends. The CDR3: CAWTPLGTEAFF. The CDR3 bases are TGTGCCTGGACCCCCCTGGGCACTGAAGCTTTCTTT.